This TCR beta chain was found in a study of T cell changes during pregnancy in multiple sclerosis. TCRdb keeps only in-frame clones here, not all; method: immunoSEQ multiplex PCR. This sample carries about 75,000 clones, about 89% of them seen once, and the ten largest clones take around 0.96%. Germline V CDR1 and CDR2: MNHEY, SMNVEV (reference sequence). This CDR3 is built from 19 residues. Trimming pared 0 bases from V and 0 bases from J, leaving 15 bases between. The TCR sequence derives from a female donor in good health, enrolled as a control in a pregnancy study. The chain couples TRBV27 to TRBJ1-6, with D unresolved. Specimen: peripheral blood, collected in the first trimester of pregnancy. The CDR3: CASSLSPGVGSSYNSPLHF. The CDR3 DNA sequence: TGTGCCAGCAGTTTATCCCCTGGGGTGGGGAGCTCCTATAATTCACCCCTCCACTTT.